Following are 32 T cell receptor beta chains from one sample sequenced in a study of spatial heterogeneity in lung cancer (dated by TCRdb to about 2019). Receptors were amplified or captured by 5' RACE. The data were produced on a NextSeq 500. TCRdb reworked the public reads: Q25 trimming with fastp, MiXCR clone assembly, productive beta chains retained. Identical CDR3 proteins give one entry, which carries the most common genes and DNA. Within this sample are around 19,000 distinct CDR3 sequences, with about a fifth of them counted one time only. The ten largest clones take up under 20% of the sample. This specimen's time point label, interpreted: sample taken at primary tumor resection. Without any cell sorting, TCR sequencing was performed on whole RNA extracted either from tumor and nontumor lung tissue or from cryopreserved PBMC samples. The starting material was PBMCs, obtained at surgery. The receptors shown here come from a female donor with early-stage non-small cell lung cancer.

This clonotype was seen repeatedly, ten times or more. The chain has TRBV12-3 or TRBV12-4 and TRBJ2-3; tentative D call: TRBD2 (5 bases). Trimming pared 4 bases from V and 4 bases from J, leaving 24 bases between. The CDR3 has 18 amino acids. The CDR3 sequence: CASSSLGKEPSGSDTQYF. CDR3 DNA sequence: TGTGCCAGCAGTTCACTAGGCAAGGAGCCCTCGGGCTCAGATACGCAGTATTTT.

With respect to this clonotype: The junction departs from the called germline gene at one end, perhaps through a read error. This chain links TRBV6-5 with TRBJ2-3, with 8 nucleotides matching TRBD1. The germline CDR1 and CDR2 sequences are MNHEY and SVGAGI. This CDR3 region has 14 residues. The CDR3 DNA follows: TGTGTCAGCAACGGACAGGGTGGCACAGATACGCAGTATTTT. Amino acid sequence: CVSNGQGGTDTQYF.

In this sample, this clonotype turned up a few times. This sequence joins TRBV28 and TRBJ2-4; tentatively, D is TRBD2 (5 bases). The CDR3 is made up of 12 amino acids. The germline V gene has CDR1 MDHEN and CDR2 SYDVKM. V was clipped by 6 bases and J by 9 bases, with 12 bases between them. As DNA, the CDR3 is TGTGCCAGCAGGGGAGTCCTTGGCATTCAGTACTTC. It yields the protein CASRGVLGIQYF.

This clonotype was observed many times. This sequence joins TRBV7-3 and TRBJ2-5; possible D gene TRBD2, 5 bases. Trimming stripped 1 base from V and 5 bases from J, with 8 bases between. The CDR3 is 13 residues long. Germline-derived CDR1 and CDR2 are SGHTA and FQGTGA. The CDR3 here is CASSLRGAETQYF. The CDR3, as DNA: TGTGCCAGCAGCTTAAGGGGAGCGGAGACCCAGTACTTC. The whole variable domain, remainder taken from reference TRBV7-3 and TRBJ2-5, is GAGVSQTPSNKVTEKGKYVELRCDPISGHTALYWYRQSLGQGPEFLIYFQGTGAADDSGLPNDRFFAVRPEGSVSTLKIQRTERGDSAVYLCASSLRGAETQYFGPGTRLLVL.

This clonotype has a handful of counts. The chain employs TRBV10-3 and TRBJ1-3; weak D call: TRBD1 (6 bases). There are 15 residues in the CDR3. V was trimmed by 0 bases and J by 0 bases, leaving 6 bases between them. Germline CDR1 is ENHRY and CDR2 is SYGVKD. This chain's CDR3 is CAISESGGSGNTIYF. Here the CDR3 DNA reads TGTGCCATCAGTGAGTCAGGGGGCTCTGGAAACACCATATATTTT.

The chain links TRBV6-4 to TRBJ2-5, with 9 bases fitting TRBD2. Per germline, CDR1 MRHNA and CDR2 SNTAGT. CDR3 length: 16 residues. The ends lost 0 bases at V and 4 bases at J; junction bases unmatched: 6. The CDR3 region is CASSDSASGITETQYF. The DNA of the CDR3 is TGTGCCAGCAGTGACTCAGCTAGCGGGATTACAGAGACCCAGTACTTC.

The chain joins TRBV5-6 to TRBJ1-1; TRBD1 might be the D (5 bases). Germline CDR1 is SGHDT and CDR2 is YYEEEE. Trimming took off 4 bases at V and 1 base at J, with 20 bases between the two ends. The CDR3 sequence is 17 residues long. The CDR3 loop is CASSPYSGNVANTEAFF. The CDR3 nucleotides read TGTGCCAGCAGCCCCTATTCAGGGAACGTGGCGAACACTGAAGCTTTCTTT. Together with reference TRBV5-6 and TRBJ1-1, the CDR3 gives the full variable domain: DAGVTQSPTHLIKTRGQQVTLRCSPKSGHDTVSWYQQALGQGPQFIFQYYEEEERQRGNFPDRFSGHQFPNYSSELNVNALLLGDSALYLCASSPYSGNVANTEAFFGQGTRLTVV.

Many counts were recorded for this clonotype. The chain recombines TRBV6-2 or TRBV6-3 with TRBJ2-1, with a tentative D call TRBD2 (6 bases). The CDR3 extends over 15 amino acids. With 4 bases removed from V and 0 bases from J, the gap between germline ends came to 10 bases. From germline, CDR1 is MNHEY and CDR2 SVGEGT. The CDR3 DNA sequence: TGTGCCAGCAGTTTCCTAGCGCACTCCTACAATGAGCAGTTCTTC. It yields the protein CASSFLAHSYNEQFF.

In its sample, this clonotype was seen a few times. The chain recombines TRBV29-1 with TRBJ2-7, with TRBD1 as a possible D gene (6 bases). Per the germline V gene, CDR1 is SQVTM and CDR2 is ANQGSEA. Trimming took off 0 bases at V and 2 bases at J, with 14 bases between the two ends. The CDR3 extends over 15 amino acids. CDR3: CSVEENSQGPYEQYF. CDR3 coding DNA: TGCAGCGTTGAAGAGAACAGTCAGGGGCCCTACGAGCAGTACTTC.

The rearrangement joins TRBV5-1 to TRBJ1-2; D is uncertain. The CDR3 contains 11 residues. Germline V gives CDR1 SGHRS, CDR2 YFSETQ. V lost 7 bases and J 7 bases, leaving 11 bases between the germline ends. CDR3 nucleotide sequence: TGCGCCAGCGGAGATGGTGGTGGCTACACCTTC. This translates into CASGDGGGYTF.

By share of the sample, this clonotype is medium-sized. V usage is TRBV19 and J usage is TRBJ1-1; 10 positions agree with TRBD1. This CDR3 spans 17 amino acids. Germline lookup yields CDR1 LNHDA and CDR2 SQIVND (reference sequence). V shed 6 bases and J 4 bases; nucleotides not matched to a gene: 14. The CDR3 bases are TGTGCCAGTAGCATCTCCGGGACAGGGGATCGGGGCACTGAAGCTTTCTTT. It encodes CASSISGTGDRGTEAFF.

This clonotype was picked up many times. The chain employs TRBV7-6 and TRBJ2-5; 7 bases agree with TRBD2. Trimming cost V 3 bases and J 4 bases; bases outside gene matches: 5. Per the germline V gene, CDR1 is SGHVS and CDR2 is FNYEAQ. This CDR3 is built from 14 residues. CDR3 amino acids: CASSLSGEGETQYF. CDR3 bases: TGTGCCAGCAGCTTGTCCGGGGAGGGAGAGACCCAGTACTTC.

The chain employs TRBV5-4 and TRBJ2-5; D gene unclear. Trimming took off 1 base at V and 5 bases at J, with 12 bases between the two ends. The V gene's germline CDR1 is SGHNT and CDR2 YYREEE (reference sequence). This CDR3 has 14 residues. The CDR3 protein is CASSLLQAWETQYF. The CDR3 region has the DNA TGTGCCAGCAGCTTGCTTCAGGCCTGGGAGACCCAGTACTTC.

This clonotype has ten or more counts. CDR3 DNA sequence: TGTGCCAGCCTGATGGCAGGGGGCAATCAGCCCCAGCATTTT. The encoded protein is CASLMAGGNQPQHF. V usage is TRBV6-2 or TRBV6-3 and J usage is TRBJ1-5, with D perhaps matching TRBD1 (6 bases). The CDR3 has 14 amino acids. Germline values: CDR1 MNHEY, CDR2 SVGEGT. V was clipped by 8 bases and J by 2 bases, with 13 bases between them.

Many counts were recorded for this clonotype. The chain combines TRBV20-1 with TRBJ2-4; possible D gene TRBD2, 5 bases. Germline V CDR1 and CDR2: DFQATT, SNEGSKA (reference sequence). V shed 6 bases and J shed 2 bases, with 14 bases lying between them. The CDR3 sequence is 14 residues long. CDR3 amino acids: CSATLGGTKNIQYF. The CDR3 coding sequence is TGCAGTGCCACCTTAGGAGGTACCAAAAACATTCAGTACTTC.

CDR3 protein: CASSPASGFYEQYF. In DNA form, the CDR3 reads TGTGCCAGCTCACCGGCCTCCGGATTTTACGAGCAGTACTTC. V is TRBV18 and J is TRBJ2-7, with D uncertain. CDR3 length: 14 residues. The V gene lost 3 bases and the J gene lost 4 bases, with 13 bases spanning the gap. CDR1 and CDR2 from the germline V gene are KGHSH and LQKENI.

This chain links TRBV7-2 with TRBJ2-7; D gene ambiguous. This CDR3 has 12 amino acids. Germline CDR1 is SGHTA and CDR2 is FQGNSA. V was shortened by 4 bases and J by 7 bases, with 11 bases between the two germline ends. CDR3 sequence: CASSSITWEQYF. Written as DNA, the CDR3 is TGTGCCAGCAGCTCCATTACTTGGGAGCAGTACTTC.

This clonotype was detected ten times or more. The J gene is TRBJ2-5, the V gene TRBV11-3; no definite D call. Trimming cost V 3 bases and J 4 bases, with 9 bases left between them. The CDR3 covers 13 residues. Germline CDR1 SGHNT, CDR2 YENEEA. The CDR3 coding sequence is TGTGCCAGCAGCTTGGGCAGGTTAGAGACCCAGTACTTC. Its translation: CASSLGRLETQYF.

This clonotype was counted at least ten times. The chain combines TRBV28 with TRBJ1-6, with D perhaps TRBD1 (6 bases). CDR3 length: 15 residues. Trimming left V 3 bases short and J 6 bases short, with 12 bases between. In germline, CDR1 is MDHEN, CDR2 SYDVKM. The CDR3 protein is CASSLQGLGNSPLHF. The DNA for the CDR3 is TGTGCCAGCAGTTTGCAGGGGCTCGGTAATTCACCCCTCCACTTT.

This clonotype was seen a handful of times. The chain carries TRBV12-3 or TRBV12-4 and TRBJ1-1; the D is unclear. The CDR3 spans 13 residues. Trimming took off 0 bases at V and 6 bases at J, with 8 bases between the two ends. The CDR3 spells CASSLAPVSEAFF. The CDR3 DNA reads TGTGCCAGCAGTTTAGCGCCGGTTTCTGAAGCTTTCTTT.

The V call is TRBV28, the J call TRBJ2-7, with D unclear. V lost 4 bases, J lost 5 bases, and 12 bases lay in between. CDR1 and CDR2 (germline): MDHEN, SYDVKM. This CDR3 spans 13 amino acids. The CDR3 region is CASSSPDLDEQYF. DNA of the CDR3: TGTGCCAGCAGTTCCCCGGACCTGGACGAGCAGTACTTC.

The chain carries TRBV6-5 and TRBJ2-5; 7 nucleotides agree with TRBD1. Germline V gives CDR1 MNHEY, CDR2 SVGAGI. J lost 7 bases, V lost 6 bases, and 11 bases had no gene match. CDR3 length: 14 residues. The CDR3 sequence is CASRVGQELRTQYF. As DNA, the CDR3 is TGTGCCAGCAGGGTCGGACAGGAGCTTCGGACCCAGTACTTC.

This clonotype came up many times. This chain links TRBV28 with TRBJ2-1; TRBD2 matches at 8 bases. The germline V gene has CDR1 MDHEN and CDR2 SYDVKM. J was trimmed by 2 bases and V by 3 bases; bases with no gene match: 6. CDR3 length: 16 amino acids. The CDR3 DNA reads TGTGCCAGCAGTTTGTGGGCGGGAGGTACCTACAATGAGCAGTTCTTC. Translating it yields CASSLWAGGTYNEQFF.

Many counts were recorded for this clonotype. CDR3: CASSESSGVSYNEQFF. The CDR3 DNA reads TGTGCCAGCAGTGAGTCTAGCGGGGTCTCCTACAATGAGCAGTTCTTC. The V call is TRBV6-1, the J call TRBJ2-1, with 9 bases fitting TRBD2. Germline CDR1 is MNHNS and CDR2 is SASEGT. The CDR3 length is 16 residues. The V segment lost 3 bases and the J segment 0 bases; nucleotides outside the gene matches: 3.

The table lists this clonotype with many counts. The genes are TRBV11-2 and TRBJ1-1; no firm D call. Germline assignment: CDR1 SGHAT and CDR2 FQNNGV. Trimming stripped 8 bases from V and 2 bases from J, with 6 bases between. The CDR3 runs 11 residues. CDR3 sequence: CASVANTEAFF. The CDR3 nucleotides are TGTGCCAGCGTTGCCAACACTGAAGCTTTCTTT.

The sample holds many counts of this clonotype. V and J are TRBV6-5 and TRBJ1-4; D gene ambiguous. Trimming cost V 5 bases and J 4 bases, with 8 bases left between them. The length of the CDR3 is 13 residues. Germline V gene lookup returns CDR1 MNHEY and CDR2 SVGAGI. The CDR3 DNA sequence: TGTGCCAGCAGTAAACAGTTTAATGAAAAACTGTTTTTT. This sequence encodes CASSKQFNEKLFF.

This chain's CDR3 is CASSTQPRSGGYNEQFF. Written as DNA, the CDR3 is TGTGCCAGCAGTACCCAACCGAGGAGCGGAGGCTACAATGAGCAGTTCTTC. The V gene is TRBV6-4, the J gene TRBJ2-1, with a possible D match to TRBD2 (5 bases). There are 17 residues in the CDR3. V lost 5 bases and J 3 bases, leaving 20 bases between the germline ends. Germline values: CDR1 MRHNA, CDR2 SNTAGT.

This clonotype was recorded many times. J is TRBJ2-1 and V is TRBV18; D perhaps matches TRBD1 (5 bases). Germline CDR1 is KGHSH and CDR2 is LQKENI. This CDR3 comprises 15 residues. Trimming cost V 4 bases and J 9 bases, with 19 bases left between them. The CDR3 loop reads CASSQSTLGRAEQFF. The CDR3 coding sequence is TGTGCCAGCTCACAATCTACTTTGGGGCGTGCTGAGCAGTTCTTC.

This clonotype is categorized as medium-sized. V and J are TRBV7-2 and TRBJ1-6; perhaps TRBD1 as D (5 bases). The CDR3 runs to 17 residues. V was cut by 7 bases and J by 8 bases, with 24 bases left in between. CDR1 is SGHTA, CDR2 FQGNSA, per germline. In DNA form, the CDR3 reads TGTGCCAGCAACACCCCGAGAGGGGTGGGGGAGGATTCACCCCTCCACTTT. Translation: CASNTPRGVGEDSPLHF. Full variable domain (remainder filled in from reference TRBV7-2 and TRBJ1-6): GAGVSQSPSNKVTEKGKDVELRCDPISGHTALYWYRQSLGQGLEFLIYFQGNSAPDKSGLPSDRFSAERTGGSVSTLTIQRTQQEDSAVYLCASNTPRGVGEDSPLHFGNGTRLTVT.

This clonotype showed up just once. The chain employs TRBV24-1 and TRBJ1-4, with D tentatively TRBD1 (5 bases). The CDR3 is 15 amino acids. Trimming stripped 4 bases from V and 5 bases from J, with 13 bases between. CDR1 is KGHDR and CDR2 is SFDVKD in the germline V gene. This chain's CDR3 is CATSESGTGNEKLFF. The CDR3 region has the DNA TGTGCCACCAGTGAATCCGGGACGGGGAATGAAAAACTGTTTTTT.

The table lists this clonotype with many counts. The CDR3 is CSPRSGIRVNTEAFF. CDR3 DNA sequence: TGCAGTCCGCGGTCTGGAATTCGGGTGAACACTGAAGCTTTCTTT. The chain carries TRBV20-1 and TRBJ1-1; D ambiguous. The CDR3 totals 15 residues. The germline V gene has CDR1 DFQATT and CDR2 SNEGSKA (reference sequence). V lost 8 bases and J 0 bases, leaving 19 bases between the germline ends.

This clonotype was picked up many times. The DNA for the CDR3 is TGTGCCAGCAGCCCGATAGCGGGAGTTTCCTCCTACAATGAGCAGTTCTTC. This translates into CASSPIAGVSSYNEQFF. This rearrangement joins TRBV11-2 to TRBJ2-1, with TRBD2 matching 9 bases. Unmatched junction bases numbered 8, after V lost 5 bases and J lost 0 bases. CDR1 and CDR2 (germline): SGHAT, FQNNGV. This CDR3 has 17 amino acids.